Listed below are T cell receptor beta chains from one sample, sequenced in a study of molecular identifiers for immune sequencing clone quantification. TCRdb independently ran MiXCR on the PCR reads; one entry per CDR3 protein. The sample consists of tens of thousands of distinct CDR3 sequences, 15% to 20% of them appearing once. The sequencing input was naive CD8+ T cells from blood, with Jurkat cell RNA spiked in. The receptors shown here come from a human donor in good health. Some libraries in this study had Jurkat cell RNA spiked in. The CDR3 runs from the conserved cysteine through the conserved F or W. Each record gives: V gene, D gene, J gene, clone size, CDR3 DNA, CDR3 protein. D genes are given only for firm matches. Size tells how often a clone was seen (once, few, many) or the class of an expanded clone, and some rows leave it out.

v_call: TRBV11-3
d_call: TRBD2
j_call: TRBJ2-3
clone_size: many
cdr3_nt: TGTGCCAGCAGCAACCGACTAGCGGCCACAGATACGCAGTATTTT
cdr3_aa: CASSNRLAATDTQYF

v_call: TRBV7-9
d_call: .
j_call: TRBJ2-2
clone_size: many
cdr3_nt: TGTGCCAGATCTAAGGGCACCGGGGAGCTGTTTTTT
cdr3_aa: CARSKGTGELFF

v_call: TRBV5-1
d_call: TRBD2
j_call: TRBJ2-7
clone_size: few
cdr3_nt: TGCGCCAGCAGTCCCGTTGGGACTAGCGGGTCCTACGAGCAGTACTTC
cdr3_aa: CASSPVGTSGSYEQYF

v_call: TRBV7-6
d_call: TRBD1
j_call: TRBJ2-7
clone_size: .
cdr3_nt: TGTGCCAGCAGCCAACAGGGGACAGGGATCTCCTACGAGCAGTACTTC
cdr3_aa: CASSQQGTGISYEQYF

v_call: TRBV7-9
d_call: TRBD1
j_call: TRBJ2-7
clone_size: many
cdr3_nt: TGTGCCAGCCTCTTACAGGGGGACTACGAGCAGTACTTC
cdr3_aa: CASLLQGDYEQYF

v_call: TRBV7-6
d_call: .
j_call: TRBJ1-6
clone_size: .
cdr3_nt: TGTGCCAGATCAATTAATTCAGCCCTCCACTTT
cdr3_aa: CARSINSALHF

v_call: TRBV5-1
d_call: .
j_call: TRBJ1-2
clone_size: many
cdr3_nt: TGCGCCAGCAGCTTGGATACTAGGCAAAATAACTATGGCTACACCTTC
cdr3_aa: CASSLDTRQNNYGYTF

v_call: TRBV15
d_call: .
j_call: TRBJ2-1
clone_size: few
cdr3_nt: TGTGCCACCAGCGACATTCCCCGGGACAATGAGCAGTTCTTC
cdr3_aa: CATSDIPRDNEQFF

v_call: TRBV5-4
d_call: .
j_call: TRBJ2-1
clone_size: .
cdr3_nt: TGTGCCAGCAGCTCCGAATTCGGCTCCTACAATGAGCAGTTCTTC
cdr3_aa: CASSSEFGSYNEQFF

v_call: TRBV30
d_call: .
j_call: TRBJ2-1
clone_size: many
cdr3_nt: TGTGCCTGGAGTGTGGTAGGGGTAGGTGGCCATGAGCAGTTCTTC
cdr3_aa: CAWSVVGVGGHEQFF

v_call: TRBV4-3
d_call: .
j_call: TRBJ2-6
clone_size: many
cdr3_nt: TGCGCCAGCAGCCAAGATCCAGAGGAACTGGCCTCTGGGGCCAACGTCCTGACTTTC
cdr3_aa: CASSQDPEELASGANVLTF

v_call: TRBV4-3
d_call: TRBD2
j_call: TRBJ2-7
clone_size: many
cdr3_nt: TGCGCCAGCAGCCAGGGGACTAGCGGGTCCTCCTACGAGCAGTACTTC
cdr3_aa: CASSQGTSGSSYEQYF

v_call: TRBV5-1
d_call: TRBD1
j_call: TRBJ1-1
clone_size: many
cdr3_nt: TGCGCCAGCAGCACCCGGACAGGGGGGACCATGAACACTGAAGCTTTCTTT
cdr3_aa: CASSTRTGGTMNTEAFF

v_call: TRBV12-3/TRBV12-4
d_call: TRBD2
j_call: TRBJ2-7
clone_size: .
cdr3_nt: TGTGCCAGCAGTTTATGGGGGGGCGAGCAGTACTTC
cdr3_aa: CASSLWGGEQYF

v_call: TRBV27
d_call: TRBD1
j_call: TRBJ2-7
clone_size: few
cdr3_nt: TGTGCCAGCAGACGGGGACAGGGGGCAAGGGAGCAGTACTTC
cdr3_aa: CASRRGQGAREQYF

v_call: TRBV7-2
d_call: .
j_call: TRBJ1-5
clone_size: many
cdr3_nt: TGTGCCAGCAGCTTATGGTACGATCAGCCCCAGCATTTT
cdr3_aa: CASSLWYDQPQHF

v_call: TRBV27
d_call: .
j_call: TRBJ2-6
clone_size: many
cdr3_nt: TGTGCCAGCAGTACAGGACTCTCTGGGGCCAACGTCCTGACTTTC
cdr3_aa: CASSTGLSGANVLTF

v_call: TRBV9
d_call: .
j_call: TRBJ1-1
clone_size: many
cdr3_nt: TGTGCCAGCAGAAAAGATGCAGGGAACACTGAAGCTTTCTTT
cdr3_aa: CASRKDAGNTEAFF

v_call: TRBV14
d_call: TRBD1
j_call: TRBJ2-1
clone_size: many
cdr3_nt: TGTGCCAGCAGCCAAGCAGGGGGTCGAGGTAATGAGCAGTTCTTC
cdr3_aa: CASSQAGGRGNEQFF

v_call: TRBV9
d_call: TRBD1
j_call: TRBJ1-2
clone_size: many
cdr3_nt: TGTGCCAGCAGCGGAGAGGGACAGAGTAACTATGGCTACACCTTC
cdr3_aa: CASSGEGQSNYGYTF

v_call: TRBV3-1
d_call: .
j_call: TRBJ2-1
clone_size: many
cdr3_nt: TGTGCCACAGGGGAATACAATGAGCAGTTCTTC
cdr3_aa: CATGEYNEQFF

v_call: TRBV6-1
d_call: .
j_call: TRBJ2-7
clone_size: many
cdr3_nt: TGTGCCAGCAGTCTTTTGGCCGGGAGTCCACGAGCTAGGGAGCAGTACTTC
cdr3_aa: CASSLLAGSPRAREQYF

v_call: TRBV27
d_call: .
j_call: TRBJ2-3
clone_size: many
cdr3_nt: TGTGCCAGCAGTTTGTCCGGGCTAAGGGAGATAGGAACAGATACGCAGTATTTT
cdr3_aa: CASSLSGLREIGTDTQYF

v_call: TRBV3-1
d_call: .
j_call: TRBJ2-3
clone_size: many
cdr3_nt: TGTGCCAGCAGCCAACAATCTCGGGGGGCGACAGATACGCAGTATTTT
cdr3_aa: CASSQQSRGATDTQYF

v_call: TRBV6-2/TRBV6-3
d_call: .
j_call: TRBJ1-4
clone_size: .
cdr3_nt: TGTGCCAGCAGTTACGGCCCAGCTGAAAAACTGTTTTTT
cdr3_aa: CASSYGPAEKLFF

v_call: TRBV27
d_call: .
j_call: TRBJ2-7
clone_size: many
cdr3_nt: TGTGCCAGCAGTCCCAGGGGGGGTAGCGGCGCCTACGAGCAGTACTTC
cdr3_aa: CASSPRGGSGAYEQYF

v_call: TRBV27
d_call: .
j_call: TRBJ2-1
clone_size: few
cdr3_nt: TGTGCCAGCAGTCTGGAAGGGGTATACAATGAGCAGTTCTTC
cdr3_aa: CASSLEGVYNEQFF

v_call: TRBV11-3
d_call: TRBD1
j_call: TRBJ1-1
clone_size: .
cdr3_nt: TGTGCCAGCAGCCCTCTCTTGGGGACAGCCGAGACTGAAGCTTTCTTT
cdr3_aa: CASSPLLGTAETEAFF

v_call: TRBV7-9
d_call: .
j_call: TRBJ2-3
clone_size: many
cdr3_nt: TGTGCCAGCAGCGCCCCCCGGGGACGCCACACAGATACGCAGTATTTT
cdr3_aa: CASSAPRGRHTDTQYF

v_call: TRBV6-5
d_call: .
j_call: TRBJ2-7
clone_size: .
cdr3_nt: TGTGCCAGCAGTTACGGTGGGTTTGCTAGCGAGGTGCAGTACTTC
cdr3_aa: CASSYGGFASEVQYF

v_call: TRBV14
d_call: TRBD2
j_call: TRBJ2-5
clone_size: .
cdr3_nt: TGTGCCAGCAGCCCGCCGGGGGGTCAGTGGGAGACCCAGTACTTC
cdr3_aa: CASSPPGGQWETQYF

v_call: TRBV15
d_call: TRBD1
j_call: TRBJ2-3
clone_size: many
cdr3_nt: TGTGCCACCAGCCCCCGGACAGGGGGCTTGGGAGATACGCAGTATTTT
cdr3_aa: CATSPRTGGLGDTQYF

v_call: TRBV28
d_call: .
j_call: TRBJ2-1
clone_size: .
cdr3_nt: TGTGCCAGCAGTTTATATGTCGGTAGTCTCGACGGCTATGAGCAGTTCTTC
cdr3_aa: CASSLYVGSLDGYEQFF

v_call: TRBV7-9
d_call: .
j_call: TRBJ1-1
clone_size: many
cdr3_nt: TGTGCCAGCAGCTTAGGAGATATAATGAACACTGAAGCTTTCTTT
cdr3_aa: CASSLGDIMNTEAFF

v_call: TRBV27
d_call: .
j_call: TRBJ2-7
clone_size: many
cdr3_nt: TGTGCCAGCAGCTTAGGAGGGCCCTACGAGCAGTACTTC
cdr3_aa: CASSLGGPYEQYF

v_call: TRBV9
d_call: .
j_call: TRBJ2-2
clone_size: many
cdr3_nt: TGTGCCAGCAGCGTATCCTTGGGAGCGGCCGGGGAGCTGTTTTTT
cdr3_aa: CASSVSLGAAGELFF

v_call: TRBV27
d_call: TRBD1
j_call: TRBJ2-1
clone_size: .
cdr3_nt: TGTGCCAGCAGTCTATCCAGGACAGGGGGCCCCAATGAGCAGTTCTTC
cdr3_aa: CASSLSRTGGPNEQFF

v_call: TRBV19
d_call: .
j_call: TRBJ1-1
clone_size: .
cdr3_nt: TGTACCAGTAGACCGGAGGGATTGAACACTGAAGCTTTCTTT
cdr3_aa: CTSRPEGLNTEAFF

v_call: TRBV7-7
d_call: TRBD2
j_call: TRBJ2-5
clone_size: many
cdr3_nt: TGTGCCAGCAGCTTAGCACTAGCGGCGCAAGAGACCCAGTACTTC
cdr3_aa: CASSLALAAQETQYF

v_call: TRBV27
d_call: TRBD2
j_call: TRBJ2-3
clone_size: many
cdr3_nt: TGTGCCAGCAGCCTGGGACTAGCGTTTGATGATACGCAGTATTTT
cdr3_aa: CASSLGLAFDDTQYF

v_call: TRBV7-8
d_call: .
j_call: TRBJ2-7
clone_size: many
cdr3_nt: TGTGCCAGCAGCTTAGGAGTTGGCTACGAGCAGTACTTC
cdr3_aa: CASSLGVGYEQYF

v_call: TRBV4-1
d_call: TRBD2
j_call: TRBJ2-7
clone_size: many
cdr3_nt: TGCGCCAGCAGCCCTAGACTAGCGGGAGCCTACGAGCAGTACTTC
cdr3_aa: CASSPRLAGAYEQYF

v_call: TRBV4-1
d_call: TRBD2
j_call: TRBJ2-3
clone_size: many
cdr3_nt: TGCGCCAGCAGCCGGATAGTGGGACTAGCGAGTACGCAGTATTTT
cdr3_aa: CASSRIVGLASTQYF

v_call: TRBV5-1
d_call: TRBD2
j_call: TRBJ2-1
clone_size: many
cdr3_nt: TGCGCCAGCAGGAGGGGGACTAGCGGGATAAACAATGAGCAGTTCTTC
cdr3_aa: CASRRGTSGINNEQFF

v_call: TRBV20-1
d_call: .
j_call: TRBJ1-2
clone_size: many
cdr3_nt: TGCAGTGCTAGCGTTATGGCGGTATCCAACTATGGCTACACCTTC
cdr3_aa: CSASVMAVSNYGYTF

v_call: TRBV7-6
d_call: TRBD2
j_call: TRBJ2-2
clone_size: many
cdr3_nt: TGTGCCAGCAGCAGACTAGCGGGAGGTCTCACCGGGGAGCTGTTTTTT
cdr3_aa: CASSRLAGGLTGELFF

v_call: TRBV10-1
d_call: .
j_call: TRBJ2-2
clone_size: many
cdr3_nt: TGCGCCAGCAAGAACACCGGGGAGCTGTTTTTT
cdr3_aa: CASKNTGELFF

v_call: TRBV27
d_call: .
j_call: TRBJ2-7
clone_size: .
cdr3_nt: TGTGCCAGCAGTTTAGGCCCCCGGGACAACTACGAGCAGTACTTC
cdr3_aa: CASSLGPRDNYEQYF